Shown below are 10 T cell receptor beta chains from a single sample sequenced in a study of CD8 T cells in ankylosing spondylitis. TCRdb reprocessed the 5' RACE reads with MiXCR, giving one entry per CDR3 protein. The sample includes some 200,000 distinct CDR3 sequences, around 13% of them seen just once. The sequenced material came from blood, either unsorted or a sorted T cell fraction (not recorded which). The receptors stem from a male donor with ankylosing spondylitis or in good health (not recorded which).

This clonotype was seen more than once but under ten times. The chain combines TRBV7-9 with TRBJ1-6; D remains ambiguous. Germline loops: CDR1 SEHNR, CDR2 FQNEAQ (reference sequence). The CDR3 loop spans 13 amino acids. The V end was cut by 1 base, the J end by 6 bases, with 4 bases between. The CDR3, as DNA: TGTGCCAGCAGCTTAGGGTTTAATTCACCCCTCCACTTT. This encodes CASSLGFNSPLHF.

This clonotype was seen repeatedly, ten times or more. The chain employs TRBV3-1 and TRBJ2-5; TRBD2 matches at 7 bases. With 1 base clipped from V and 2 bases from J, the junction kept 4 bases outside the gene matches. Germline CDR1 and CDR2: LGHDT and YNNKEL (reference sequence). The CDR3 runs to 15 residues. The DNA for the CDR3 is TGTGCCAGCAGCCAAGCTTTAGCGGGTCAAGAGACCCAGTACTTC. Translated: CASSQALAGQETQYF.

The J gene is TRBJ1-1, the V gene TRBV12-3 or TRBV12-4; D is uncertain. Trimming took 1 base from V and 7 from J, leaving 22 bases between them. CDR3 length: 17 residues. As DNA, the CDR3 is TGTGCCAGCAGTTTAGGGGAAAGATTCCGAGCCTACGGTGAAGCTTTCTTT. Translation gives CASSLGERFRAYGEAFF.

The CDR3 nucleotides are TGCGCCAGCAGTGAGTACACTTCGGGGGTCTACGAGCAGTACTTC. Encoded protein: CASSEYTSGVYEQYF. This chain links TRBV10-2 with TRBJ2-7, with TRBD2 as a possible D gene (6 bases). The germline gives CDR1 WSHSY, CDR2 SAAADI. V was shortened by 1 base and J by 3 bases, with 13 bases between the two germline ends. This CDR3 spans 15 amino acids.

This clonotype was detected a few times. The chain employs TRBV5-6 and TRBJ2-3; no firm D call. Germline CDR1 and CDR2: SGHDT and YYEEEE. This CDR3 is 14 amino acids long. V was clipped by 1 base and J by 2 bases, with 8 bases between them. The CDR3 spells CASSLLEDTDTQYF. CDR3 sequence (DNA): TGTGCCAGCAGCTTGTTAGAGGACACAGATACGCAGTATTTT.

V gene TRBV6-4 combines with J gene TRBJ2-1; the match to TRBD2 covers 7 bases. The J segment lost 8 bases and the V segment lost 0 bases, leaving 7 bases of the junction unmatched. CDR1 is MRHNA, CDR2 SNTAGT, per germline. This CDR3 comprises 15 residues. The DNA of the CDR3 is TGTGCCAGCAGTGACTCTGAGGGAGGGCACGATGAGCAGTTCTTC. Translation gives CASSDSEGGHDEQFF.

The rearrangement uses TRBV13 and TRBJ2-1; a possible D gene is TRBD2 (6 bases). CDR1 is PRHDT and CDR2 is FYEKMQ in the germline V gene (reference sequence). Trimming removed 5 bases from V and 9 bases from J, with 17 bases in between. CDR3 size: 14 residues. CDR3 amino acids: CASSAYAGILEQFF. CDR3 DNA sequence: TGTGCCAGCAGCGCCTATGCGGGGATTCTTGAGCAGTTCTTC.

The chain combines TRBV20-1 with TRBJ1-2, with TRBD1 as a possible D gene (6 bases). The germline V gene has CDR1 DFQATT and CDR2 SNEGSKA (reference sequence). This CDR3 region has 15 residues. V was shortened by 0 bases and J by 4 bases, with 15 bases between the two germline ends. The chain's CDR3 is CSAREPQGSFYGYTF. In DNA form, the CDR3 reads TGCAGTGCTAGAGAACCGCAGGGGAGTTTCTATGGCTACACCTTC.

This clonotype was detected a few times. The rearrangement uses TRBV20-1 and TRBJ2-1, with 15 bases aligning to TRBD2. This CDR3 is built from 18 residues. V trimming: 1 base; J trimming: 4 bases; junction bases outside the gene matches: 8. CDR1 and CDR2 from the germline V gene are DFQATT and SNEGSKA (reference sequence). DNA for the CDR3: TGCAGTGCTAGAGTTCTTGGACTAGCGGGAGGGCTTTACAATGAGCAGTTCTTC. Protein: CSARVLGLAGGLYNEQFF.

This clonotype came up a few times. The chain carries TRBV27 and TRBJ2-1; TRBD2 might be the D (6 bases). V gave up 4 bases and J gave up 7 bases, with 23 bases separating them. The CDR3 spans 17 residues. Looked up from germline, CDR1 is MNHEY and CDR2 is SMNVEV (reference sequence). Here the CDR3 reads CASSSRLITGVGNEQFF. CDR3 in DNA: TGTGCCAGCAGTTCACGCCTAATTACGGGGGTGGGGAATGAGCAGTTCTTC.